What follows describes a single T cell receptor (beta chain). The entry originates in a study of neurological immune-mediated disorders. One entry per CDR3 protein results from TCRdb running MiXCR on the 5' RACE reads. The data contain around 40,000 distinct CDR3 sequences, 7.2% of them singletons. The CDR3 runs 14 residues. Germline CDR1 and CDR2: MNHEY and SVGEGT. Deletions cut 4 bases from V and 2 bases from J, with 12 bases between. The sequence was collected from a middle-aged man in good health. Sequenced sample: CD4+ T cells from blood. The chain recombines TRBV6-2 or TRBV6-3 with TRBJ2-7; D is unclear. This CDR3 is CASSFEGRTYEQYF. The CDR3 DNA sequence: TGTGCCAGCAGTTTTGAAGGCCGGACCTACGAGCAGTACTTC.